This is a list of T cell receptor beta chains from one sample in a study of shared clonotypes between healthy human individuals. Assay: immunoSEQ multiplex PCR; the TCRdb copy retains only in-frame clones and omits some. This table has about 1 million clones, more than 75% appearing once. The specimen was memory CD4+ T cells from PBMCs. The receptors were sampled from a man younger than 35 in good health. Some clones in this sample may be carry-over from other donors' samples. The CDR3 runs from the conserved cysteine through the conserved F or W. A D gene is named only where the DNA matches it firmly. Clone size is shown for a subset of rows, as once, few, many or a class of expanded clone.

length	V	size	D	J	DNA	CDR3
15	TRBV7-3	NA	TRBD2	TRBJ2-2	TGTGCCAGCAGCCCTAGCGGGATGGGAACCGGGGAGCTGTTTTTT	CASSPSGMGTGELFF
12	TRBV28	NA	NA	TRBJ2-7	TGTGCCATCACAGGTCGTGCCTACGAGCAGTACTTC	CAITGRAYEQYF
15	TRBV7-9	NA	NA	TRBJ1-2	TGTGCCAGCAGCTTACTTGACAGATCTAACTATGGCTACACCTTC	CASSLLDRSNYGYTF
16	TRBV30	NA	TRBD1	TRBJ1-4	TGTGCCTGGAGTGTCCTCCCAACAGGGGGCAAGGAAAAACTGTTTTTT	CAWSVLPTGGKEKLFF
16	TRBV6-1	NA	NA	TRBJ1-5	TGTGCCAGTAGTGAAGATGGCATCTTTATTAATCAGCCCCAGCATTTT	CASSEDGIFINQPQHF
13	TRBV28	once	NA	TRBJ2-7	TGTGCCAGCAGGCGAGGGGGGGCCTACGAGCAGTACTTC	CASRRGGAYEQYF
14	TRBV6-6	NA	NA	TRBJ2-5	TGTGCCAGCAGTTTTCGGGGAGACCGGGAGACCCAGTACTTC	CASSFRGDRETQYF
16	TRBV7-8	once	TRBD1	TRBJ2-1	TGTGCCAGCAGCTTAGTCGTAGGGGGACAGAGGGGTGAGCAGTTCTTC	CASSLVVGGQRGEQFF
13	TRBV5-1	NA	TRBD1	TRBJ2-7	TGCGCCAGCAGCGACAGGGTCTCCTACGAGCAGTACTTC	CASSDRVSYEQYF
15	TRBV28	many	TRBD1	TRBJ2-7	TGTGCCAGCACCCAAGGCCGGGACAGGGTGCTCGAGCAGTACTTC	CASTQGRDRVLEQYF
16	TRBV2	NA	TRBD2	TRBJ2-1	TGTGCCAGCAGAGTACCCGGGACTAGCGGGAGAAAAGAGCAGTTCTTC	CASRVPGTSGRKEQFF
15	TRBV4-2	once	NA	TRBJ2-7	TGTGCCAGCACCCCATCGAAAGAGGGATCCTACGAGCAGTACTTC	CASTPSKEGSYEQYF
14	TRBV4-2	NA	NA	TRBJ2-7	TGTGCCAGCAGCCAAGGGCTGGGGCCCTACGAGCAGTACTTC	CASSQGLGPYEQYF
18	TRBV4-1	NA	NA	TRBJ2-3	TGCGCCAGCAGCCAGGACCCCTTATTGTGGGCCCGCACAGATACGCAGTATTTT	CASSQDPLLWARTDTQYF
15	TRBV19	NA	TRBD2	TRBJ2-1	TGTGCCAGTAGCCAGGCGACGGGAGGTGGGGATGAGCAGTTCTTC	CASSQATGGGDEQFF
13	TRBV10-3	NA	NA	TRBJ2-3	TGTGCCATCAGTGGGTACAGCACAGATACGCAGTATTTT	CAISGYSTDTQYF
13	TRBV18	few	NA	TRBJ2-7	TGTGCCAGCTCACCGGAGACGGTCTACGAGCAGTACTTC	CASSPETVYEQYF
12	TRBV5-4	NA	NA	TRBJ2-7	TGTGCCAGCAGCGCCGCCCCCTACGAGCAGTACTTC	CASSAAPYEQYF
14	TRBV6-1	NA	NA	TRBJ1-5	TGTGCCAGCAGTCCCGGACGGTACAATCAGCCCCAGCATTTT	CASSPGRYNQPQHF
13	TRBV2	NA	NA	TRBJ2-7	TGTGCCAGCAGTGGCGGCAGGGCCTACGAGCAGTACTTC	CASSGGRAYEQYF
15	TRBV6-6	NA	TRBD2	TRBJ2-7	TGTGCCAGCAGTTACGGGCGGGGGGACCTCTACGAGCAGTACTTC	CASSYGRGDLYEQYF
13	TRBV10-3	NA	NA	TRBJ1-1	TGTGCCACCCGGACAGACATGAACACTGAAGCTTTCTTT	CATRTDMNTEAFF
15	TRBV28	NA	NA	TRBJ1-5	TGTGCCAGCAGTAGGACCCAAATCCCCAATCAGCCCCAGCATTTT	CASSRTQIPNQPQHF
14	TRBV15	NA	NA	TRBJ1-1	TGTGCCACCAGCAGAGGGGGGCTTGGCACTGAAGCTTTCTTT	CATSRGGLGTEAFF
14	TRBV6-5	NA	TRBD1	TRBJ1-4	TGTGCCAGCAGGCCGACAGGGGGACGGGGAAAACTGTTTTTT	CASRPTGGRGKLFF
12	TRBV5-1	NA	NA	TRBJ1-1	TGCGCCAGCACCCTCGAGAACACTGAAGCTTTCTTT	CASTLENTEAFF
14	TRBV2	NA	NA	TRBJ2-3	TGTGCCAGCGCGTATTTGGACAGTTCAGATACGCAGTATTTT	CASAYLDSSDTQYF
14	TRBV5-4	NA	NA	TRBJ2-1	TGTGCCAGCAGCACCCCGGGCCCTGGAAATGAGCAGTTCTTC	CASSTPGPGNEQFF
14	TRBV9	NA	TRBD2	TRBJ2-1	TGTGCCAGCGGAAGCGGGAGTTACTACAATGAGCAGTTCTTC	CASGSGSYYNEQFF
15	TRBV27	NA	NA	TRBJ1-5	TGTGCCAGCAGTTCCCGCCAGACTAGCAATCAGCCCCAGCATTTT	CASSSRQTSNQPQHF
17	TRBV2	NA	TRBD2	TRBJ2-3	TGTGCCAGCTGCCTGACTAGCGGGAGTTGGAGCACAGATACGCAGTATTTT	CASCLTSGSWSTDTQYF
15	TRBV18	NA	NA	TRBJ2-2	TGTGCCAGCTCACCGACAGGCCGAATTACCGGGGAGCTGTTTTTT	CASSPTGRITGELFF
16	TRBV11-2	NA	TRBD1	TRBJ2-1	TGTGCCAGCAGCTTAGCTTCGGGACAGTCCTACTATGAGCAGTTCTTC	CASSLASGQSYYEQFF